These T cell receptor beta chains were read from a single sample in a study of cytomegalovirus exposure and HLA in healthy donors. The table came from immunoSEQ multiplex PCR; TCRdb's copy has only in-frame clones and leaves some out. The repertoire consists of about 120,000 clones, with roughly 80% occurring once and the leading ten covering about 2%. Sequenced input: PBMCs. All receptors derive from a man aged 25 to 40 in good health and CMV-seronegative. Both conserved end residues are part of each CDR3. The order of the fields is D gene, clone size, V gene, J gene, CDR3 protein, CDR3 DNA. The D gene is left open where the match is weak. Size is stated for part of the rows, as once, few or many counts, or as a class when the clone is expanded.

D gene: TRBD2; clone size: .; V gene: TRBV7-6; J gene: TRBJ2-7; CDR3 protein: CASSMLAGHEQYF; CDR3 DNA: TGTGCCAGCAGCATGCTAGCGGGCCACGAGCAGTACTTC
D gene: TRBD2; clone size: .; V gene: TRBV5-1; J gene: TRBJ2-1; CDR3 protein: CASSLELAIYNEQFF; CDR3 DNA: TGCGCCAGCAGCTTGGAACTAGCGATATACAATGAGCAGTTCTTC
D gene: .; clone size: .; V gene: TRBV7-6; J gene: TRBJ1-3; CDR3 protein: CASSQFPNEGDTIYF; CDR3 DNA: TGTGCCAGCAGCCAATTCCCCAACGAGGGGGACACCATATATTTT
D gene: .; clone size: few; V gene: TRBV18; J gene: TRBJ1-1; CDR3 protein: CASSPWVRANTEAFF; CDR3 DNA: TGTGCCAGCTCCCCTTGGGTGAGGGCAAACACTGAAGCTTTCTTT
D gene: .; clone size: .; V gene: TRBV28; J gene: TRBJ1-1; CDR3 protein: CASSLTDSVGTEAFF; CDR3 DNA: TGTGCCAGCAGCCTCACTGACTCGGTGGGCACTGAAGCTTTCTTT
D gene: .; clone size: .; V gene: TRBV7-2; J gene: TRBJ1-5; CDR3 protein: CASSLAPTRAQHF; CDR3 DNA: TGTGCCAGCAGCTTAGCTCCCACCCGGGCCCAGCATTTT
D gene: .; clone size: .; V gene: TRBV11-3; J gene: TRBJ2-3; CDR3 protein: CASSPMRGTDTQYF; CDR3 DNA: TGTGCCAGCAGCCCCATGAGGGGGACAGATACGCAGTATTTT
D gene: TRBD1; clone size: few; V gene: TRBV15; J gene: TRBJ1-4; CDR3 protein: CATSGGGAGATNEKLFF; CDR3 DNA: TGTGCCACCAGCGGAGGGGGCGCTGGGGCAACTAATGAAAAACTGTTTTTT
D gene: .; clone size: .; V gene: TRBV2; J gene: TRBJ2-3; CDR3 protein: CASRRTASSTDTQYF; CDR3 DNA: TGTGCCAGCAGGAGGACTGCTTCTAGCACAGATACGCAGTATTTT
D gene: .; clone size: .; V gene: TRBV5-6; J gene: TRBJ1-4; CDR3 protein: CASSFGVSEKLFF; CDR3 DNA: TGTGCCAGCAGCTTCGGGGTTTCTGAAAAACTGTTTTTT
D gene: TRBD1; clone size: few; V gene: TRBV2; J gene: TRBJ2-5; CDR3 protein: CASILSGGTGGQETQYF; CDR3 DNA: TGTGCCAGCATTTTATCAGGGGGGACAGGGGGACAAGAGACCCAGTACTTC
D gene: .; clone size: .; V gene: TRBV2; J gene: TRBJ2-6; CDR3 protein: CASSENFGANGLTF; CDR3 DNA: TGTGCCAGCAGTGAAAATTTTGGGGCCAACGGCCTGACTTTC
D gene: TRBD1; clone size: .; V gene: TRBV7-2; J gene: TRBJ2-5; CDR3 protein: CASSSHRDRGSGTQYF; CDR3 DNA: TGTGCCAGCAGCTCGCACCGGGACAGGGGGAGTGGGACCCAGTACTTC
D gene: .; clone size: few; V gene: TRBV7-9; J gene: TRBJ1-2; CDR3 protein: CSSSYDSYGYTF; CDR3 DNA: TGTTCCAGCAGCTACGACAGCTATGGCTACACCTTC
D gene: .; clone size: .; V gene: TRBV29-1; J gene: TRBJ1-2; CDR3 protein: CSVDRDTSNYGYTF; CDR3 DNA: TGCAGCGTTGATAGGGACACTTCTAACTATGGCTACACCTTC
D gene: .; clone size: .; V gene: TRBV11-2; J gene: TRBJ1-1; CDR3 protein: CASSRRETENTEAFF; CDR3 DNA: TGTGCCAGCAGCCGTCGGGAGACAGAGAACACTGAAGCTTTCTTT
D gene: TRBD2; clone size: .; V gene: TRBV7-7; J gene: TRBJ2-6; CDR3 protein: CASSRTSGGGLSGANVLTF; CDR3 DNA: TGTGCCAGCAGCCGAACTAGCGGGGGAGGTCTCTCTGGGGCCAACGTCCTGACTTTC